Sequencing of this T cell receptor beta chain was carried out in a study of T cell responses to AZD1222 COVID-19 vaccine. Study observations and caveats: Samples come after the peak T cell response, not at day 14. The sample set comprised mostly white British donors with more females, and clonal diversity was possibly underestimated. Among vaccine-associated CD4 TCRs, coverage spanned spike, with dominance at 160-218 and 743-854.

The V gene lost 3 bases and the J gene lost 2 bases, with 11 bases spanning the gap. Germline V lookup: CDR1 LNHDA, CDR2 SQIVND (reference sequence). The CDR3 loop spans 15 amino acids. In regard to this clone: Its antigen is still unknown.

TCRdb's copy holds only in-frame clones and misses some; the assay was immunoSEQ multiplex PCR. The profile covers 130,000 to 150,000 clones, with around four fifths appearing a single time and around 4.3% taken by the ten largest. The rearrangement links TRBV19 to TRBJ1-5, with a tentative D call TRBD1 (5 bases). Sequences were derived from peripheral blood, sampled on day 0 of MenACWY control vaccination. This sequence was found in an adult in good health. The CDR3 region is CASSMMQGGNQPQHF. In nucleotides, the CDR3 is TGTGCCAGTAGTATGATGCAGGGTGGCAATCAGCCCCAGCATTTT. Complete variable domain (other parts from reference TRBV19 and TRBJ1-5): DGGITQSPKYLFRKEGQNVTLSCEQNLNHDAMYWYRQDPGQGLRLIYYSQIVNDFQKGDIAEGYSVSREKKESFPLTVTSAQKNPTAFYLCASSMMQGGNQPQHFGDGTRLSIL.